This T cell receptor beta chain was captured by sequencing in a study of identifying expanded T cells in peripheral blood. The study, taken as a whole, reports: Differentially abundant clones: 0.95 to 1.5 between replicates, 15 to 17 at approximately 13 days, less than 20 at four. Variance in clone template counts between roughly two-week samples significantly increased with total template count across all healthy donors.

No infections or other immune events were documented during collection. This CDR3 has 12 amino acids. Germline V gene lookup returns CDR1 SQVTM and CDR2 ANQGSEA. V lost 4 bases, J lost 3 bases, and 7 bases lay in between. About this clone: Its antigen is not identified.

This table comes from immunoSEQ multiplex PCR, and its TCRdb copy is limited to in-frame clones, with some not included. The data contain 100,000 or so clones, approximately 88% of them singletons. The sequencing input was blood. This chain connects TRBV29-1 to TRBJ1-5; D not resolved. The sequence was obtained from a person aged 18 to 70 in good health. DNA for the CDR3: TGCAGCGTTGGAGGTTTCAATCAGCCCCAGCATTTT. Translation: CSVGGFNQPQHF.